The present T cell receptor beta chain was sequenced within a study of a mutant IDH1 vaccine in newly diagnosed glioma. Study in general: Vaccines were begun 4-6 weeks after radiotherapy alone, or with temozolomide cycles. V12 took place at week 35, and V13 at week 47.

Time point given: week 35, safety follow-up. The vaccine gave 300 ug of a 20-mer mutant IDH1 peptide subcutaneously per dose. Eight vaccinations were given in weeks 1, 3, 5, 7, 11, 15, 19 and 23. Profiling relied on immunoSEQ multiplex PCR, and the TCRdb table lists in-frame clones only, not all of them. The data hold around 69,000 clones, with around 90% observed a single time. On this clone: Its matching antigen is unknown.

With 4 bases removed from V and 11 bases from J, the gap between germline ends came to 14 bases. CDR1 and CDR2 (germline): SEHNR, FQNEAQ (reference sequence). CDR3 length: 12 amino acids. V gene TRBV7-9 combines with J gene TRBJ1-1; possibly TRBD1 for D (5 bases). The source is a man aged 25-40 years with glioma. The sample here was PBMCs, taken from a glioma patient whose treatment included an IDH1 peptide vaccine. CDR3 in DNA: TGTGCCAGCAGCTATTCTCAGGGTGACGCTTTCTTT. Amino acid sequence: CASSYSQGDAFF. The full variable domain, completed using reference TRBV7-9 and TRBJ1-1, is DTGVSQNPRHKITKRGQNVTFRCDPISEHNRLYWYRQTLGQGPEFLTYFQNEAQLEKSRLLSDRFSAERPKGSFSTLEIQRTEQGDSAMYLCASSYSQGDAFFGQGTRLTVV.